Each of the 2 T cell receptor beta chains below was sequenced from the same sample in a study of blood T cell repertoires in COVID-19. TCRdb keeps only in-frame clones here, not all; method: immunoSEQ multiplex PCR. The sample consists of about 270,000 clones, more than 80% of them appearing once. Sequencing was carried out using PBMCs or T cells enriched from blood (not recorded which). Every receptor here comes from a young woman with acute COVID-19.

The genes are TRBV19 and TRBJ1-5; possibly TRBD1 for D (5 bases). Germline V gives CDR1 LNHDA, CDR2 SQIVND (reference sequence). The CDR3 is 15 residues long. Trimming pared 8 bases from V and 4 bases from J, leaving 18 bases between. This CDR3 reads CASLTGAAANQPQHF. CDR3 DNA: TGTGCCAGTTTAACAGGCGCGGCCGCAAATCAGCCCCAGCATTTT.

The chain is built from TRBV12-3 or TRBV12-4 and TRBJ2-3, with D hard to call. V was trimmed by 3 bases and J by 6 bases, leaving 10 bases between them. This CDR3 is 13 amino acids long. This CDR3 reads CASSLGATDTQYF. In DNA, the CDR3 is TGTGCCAGCAGTTTGGGCGCCACGGATACGCAGTATTTT.